The 15 T cell receptor beta chains given below trace back to one sample, sequenced in a study of shared clonotypes between healthy human individuals. Repertoires were generated with immunoSEQ multiplex PCR, while TCRdb's copy carries only in-frame clones and drops some. The sample has around 1,900,000 clones, 80% to 95% seen once. As defined, naive CD8 cells were CD45RO-negative and positively selected for CCR7, with terminally differentiated effector memory CD45RA+ cells excluded. The sequenced sample consisted of naive CD8+ T cells from PBMCs. These receptors all stem from a man aged 18 to 30 in good health. Some clones in this sample may be carry-over from other donors' samples.

This chain uses TRBV5-4 with TRBJ1-1; no clear D gene. Germline values: CDR1 SGHNT, CDR2 YYREEE (reference sequence). V lost 1 base and J lost 4, with 14 bases in between. This CDR3 region has 15 residues. The CDR3 loop is CASSLLPPDGTEAFF. The CDR3 DNA is TGTGCCAGCAGCTTGTTGCCCCCCGATGGCACTGAAGCTTTCTTT.

This chain joins TRBV27 and TRBJ2-7, with 9 bases fitting TRBD1. V shed 3 bases, J shed 5 bases, and the junction held 11 bases outside the gene matches. The CDR3 loop spans 16 amino acids. Germline V CDR1 and CDR2: MNHEY, SMNVEV (reference sequence). CDR3 DNA: TGTGCCAGCAGTTTCCGACCTCGGGACAGGGACCACGAGCAGTACTTC. Protein sequence: CASSFRPRDRDHEQYF.

V usage is TRBV4-1 and J usage is TRBJ2-2, with 7 bases aligning to TRBD1. Germline-derived CDR1 and CDR2 are MGHRA and YSYEKL. V dropped 3 bases and J dropped 5; count of bases not matched to a gene: 12. The CDR3 is 17 amino acids. CDR3 in amino acids: CASSQRQGTGDTGELFF. The CDR3 nucleotides read TGCGCCAGCAGCCAGCGACAGGGAACCGGGGATACCGGGGAGCTGTTTTTT.

V gene TRBV6-5 combines with J gene TRBJ2-1; weak D call: TRBD1 (6 bases). Trimming pared 2 bases from V and 7 bases from J, leaving 12 bases between. The CDR3 runs 14 residues. CDR1 and CDR2 from the germline V gene are MNHEY and SVGAGI. Here the CDR3 reads CASSYQGLGNEQFF. The CDR3, as DNA: TGTGCCAGCAGTTACCAGGGGCTAGGGAATGAGCAGTTCTTC.

Points on this clone: A far larger clone is one nucleotide away, so this likely arose from a read error. The CDR3 bases are TGTACCAGCAGCCTAAGGGGCTCGTGGAATGAGCAGTTCTTC. Residues: CTSSLRGSWNEQFF. The chain recombines TRBV11-2 with TRBJ2-1, with a tentative D call TRBD1 (5 bases). Germline CDR1 is SGHAT and CDR2 is FQNNGV. The CDR3 has 14 amino acids.

The chain recombines TRBV7-9 with TRBJ2-2; D remains ambiguous. The CDR3 loop spans 14 amino acids. V was clipped by 5 bases and J by 5 bases, with 12 bases between them. Germline CDR1 reads SEHNR; CDR2 reads FQNEAQ (reference sequence). In nucleotides, the CDR3 is TGTGCCAGCAGCCCTAAGTATGATACCGGGGAGCTGTTTTTT. Its translation is CASSPKYDTGELFF.

The V and J genes are TRBV5-4 and TRBJ2-1; D not certain. V was pared by 9 bases and J by 7 bases, with 14 bases between. This CDR3 comprises 12 residues. Germline CDR1 SGHNT, CDR2 YYREEE (reference sequence). CDR3 nucleotide sequence: TGTGCCACCCATGTGGGTGGTAATGAGCAGTTCTTC. It translates to CATHVGGNEQFF.

Note on this clone: In the same sample, other DNA sequences code for this CDR3. This chain uses TRBV19 with TRBJ2-7; D might be TRBD2 (5 bases). CDR3 length equals 13 residues. Germline CDR1 is LNHDA and CDR2 is SQIVND (reference sequence). The V end was cut by 5 bases, the J end by 0 bases, with 8 bases between. The CDR3 reads CASSPSGSYEQYF. Written as DNA, the CDR3 is TGTGCCAGTAGTCCCAGCGGCTCCTACGAGCAGTACTTC. Drawing the rest from reference TRBV19 and TRBJ2-7, the complete variable domain is DGGITQSPKYLFRKEGQNVTLSCEQNLNHDAMYWYRQDPGQGLRLIYYSQIVNDFQKGDIAEGYSVSREKKESFPLTVTSAQKNPTAFYLCASSPSGSYEQYFGPGTRLTVT.

Of note for this clone: Other DNA sequences in the sample encode the same CDR3. The chain joins TRBV4-1 to TRBJ2-5, with D tentatively TRBD1 (5 bases). The germline V gene has CDR1 MGHRA and CDR2 YSYEKL. Between the trimmed V and J ends, which lost 3 bases and 5 bases, there was a span of 16 bases. This CDR3 contains 15 residues. CDR3 DNA sequence: TGCGCCAGCAGCCAGGATATTCCCAGGGTTGAGACCCAGTACTTC. This translates into CASSQDIPRVETQYF.

The chain joins TRBV29-1 to TRBJ1-3; D not resolved. Germline CDR1 reads SQVTM; CDR2 reads ANQGSEA. The CDR3 is 10 amino acids. V was pared by 5 bases and J by 8 bases, with 7 bases between. This chain's CDR3 is CSVYQDTIYF. The CDR3 DNA is TGCAGCGTTTATCAGGACACCATATATTTT.

This chain joins TRBV9 and TRBJ2-1; TRBD2 matches 12 bases. Trimming cost V 4 bases and J 4 bases; bases outside gene matches: 6. CDR1 is SGDLS and CDR2 is YYNGEE in the germline V gene. This CDR3 is 16 amino acids long. This CDR3 reads CASSSTSGRWYNEQFF. The CDR3 nucleotides read TGTGCCAGCAGCTCTACTAGCGGGAGGTGGTACAATGAGCAGTTCTTC.

The chain joins TRBV5-1 to TRBJ2-1; 8 positions match TRBD1. The CDR3 is 15 amino acids. Germline CDR1 and CDR2: SGHRS and YFSETQ. The ends lost 5 bases at V and 7 bases at J; junction bases unmatched: 11. The CDR3 here is CASRDGRGQGNEQFF. CDR3 nucleotide sequence: TGCGCCAGCAGGGATGGCAGGGGGCAGGGTAATGAGCAGTTCTTC.

This clone was seen a handful of times. The genes are TRBV4-1 and TRBJ2-1; D unclear. The CDR3 is 13 amino acids. From germline, CDR1 is MGHRA and CDR2 YSYEKL. V was pared by 4 bases and J by 6 bases, with 10 bases between. This CDR3 is CASSLLWGNEQFF. CDR3 DNA: TGCGCCAGCAGCCTCCTCTGGGGCAATGAGCAGTTCTTC.

The chain is built from TRBV5-5 and TRBJ2-7; TRBD1 matches at 8 bases. Trimming cost V 2 bases and J 3 bases; bases outside gene matches: 4. Germline-derived CDR1 and CDR2 are SGHKS and YYEKEE (reference sequence). This CDR3 is 14 amino acids long. CDR3 bases: TGTGCCAGCAGCTTTACAGGGGGTCTCTACGAGCAGTACTTC. Translated, it gives CASSFTGGLYEQYF.

This clone was seen only once. V is TRBV11-2 and J is TRBJ2-7; 8 nucleotides match TRBD2. V shed 4 bases, J shed 3 bases, and the junction held 5 bases outside the gene matches. This CDR3 contains 14 residues. CDR1 is SGHAT, CDR2 FQNNGV, per germline. The CDR3 reads CASSSGLGNYEQYF. The CDR3 nucleotides are TGTGCCAGCAGCTCGGGACTAGGGAACTACGAGCAGTACTTC.